The clone carrying this T cell receptor beta chain has just a few counts. The target antigen is unknown. This entry is derived from a study of T-cell reconstitution after alpha-beta-depleted transplantation in children. Findings of the study overall: Newly produced T cells mostly provided counts and TCRbeta diversity after one year, as hyperexpanded clones declined. Several hundred expanded graft clones reportedly gave rise to the alpha-beta T cells present about two months after transplant. Surviving recipient T cells and thymic progenitors accounted for the high day-60 TCRbeta diversity observed in some patients.

The CDR3 is 17 amino acids. The germline gives CDR1 SGHTA, CDR2 FQGNSA. With V trimmed by 5 bases and J by 4 bases, 14 bases remained unmatched. Unique molecular identifiers were used in preparing the TCRbeta library. TCRdb analysed the PCR reads with MiXCR anew, one entry per CDR3 protein. Among under 450,000 distinct CDR3 sequences listed, around 15% were seen once. The rearrangement links TRBV7-2 to TRBJ2-1, with 7 bases that match TRBD1. The TCR was taken from a boy less than two years old who had a stem cell transplant for Wiskott-Aldrich syndrome, so the T cells may come from the graft donor. The source material was PBMCs, mostly from graft donor cells, sampled 360 days after TCRalphabeta/CD19-depleted stem cell transplant. The CDR3 loop is CASSLSTGATIYNEQFF. CDR3 sequence (DNA): TGTGCCAGCAGCCTCTCCACAGGGGCCACCATATACAATGAGCAGTTCTTC.